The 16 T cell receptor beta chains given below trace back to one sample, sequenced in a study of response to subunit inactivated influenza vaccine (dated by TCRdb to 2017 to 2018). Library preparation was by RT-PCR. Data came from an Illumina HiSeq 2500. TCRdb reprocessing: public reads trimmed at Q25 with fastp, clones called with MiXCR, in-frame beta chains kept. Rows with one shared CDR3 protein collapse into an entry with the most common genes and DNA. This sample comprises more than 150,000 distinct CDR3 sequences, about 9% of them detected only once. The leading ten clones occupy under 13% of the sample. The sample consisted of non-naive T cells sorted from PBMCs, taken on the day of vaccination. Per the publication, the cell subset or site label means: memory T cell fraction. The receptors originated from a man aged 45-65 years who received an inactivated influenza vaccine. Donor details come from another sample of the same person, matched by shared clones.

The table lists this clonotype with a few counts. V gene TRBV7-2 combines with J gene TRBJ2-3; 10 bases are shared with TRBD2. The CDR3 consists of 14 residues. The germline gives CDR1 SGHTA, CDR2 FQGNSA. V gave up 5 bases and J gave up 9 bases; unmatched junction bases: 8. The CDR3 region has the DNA TGTGCCAGCAGCCCGGGACTAGCGACTCAGACGCAGTATTTT. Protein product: CASSPGLATQTQYF. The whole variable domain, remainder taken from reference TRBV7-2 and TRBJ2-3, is GAGVSQSPSNKVTEKGKDVELRCDPISGHTALYWYRQSLGQGLEFLIYFQGNSAPDKSGLPSDRFSAERTGGSVSTLTIQRTQQEDSAVYLCASSPGLATQTQYFGPGTRLTVL.

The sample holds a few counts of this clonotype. This CDR3 reads CATSRDPKNSGNTIYF. The CDR3 DNA sequence: TGTGCCACCAGCAGAGATCCGAAGAATTCTGGAAACACCATATATTTT. This chain joins TRBV15 and TRBJ1-3; D is uncertain. There are 16 residues in the CDR3. With 0 bases removed from V and 1 base from J, the gap between germline ends came to 10 bases. Germline assignment: CDR1 LNHNV and CDR2 YYDKDF (reference sequence).

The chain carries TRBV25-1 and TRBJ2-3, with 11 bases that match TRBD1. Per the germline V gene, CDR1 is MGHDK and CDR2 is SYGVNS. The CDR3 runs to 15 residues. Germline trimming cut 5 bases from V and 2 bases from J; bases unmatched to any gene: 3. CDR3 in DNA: TGTGCCAGCAGTCCAGGACAGGGGGCCACAGATACGCAGTATTTT. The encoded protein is CASSPGQGATDTQYF. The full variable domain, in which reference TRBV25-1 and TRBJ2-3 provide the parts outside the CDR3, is EADIYQTPRYLVIGTGKKITLECSQTMGHDKMYWYQQDPGMELHLIHYSYGVNSTEKGDLSSESTVSRIRTEHFPLTLESARPSHTSQYLCASSPGQGATDTQYFGPGTRLTVL.

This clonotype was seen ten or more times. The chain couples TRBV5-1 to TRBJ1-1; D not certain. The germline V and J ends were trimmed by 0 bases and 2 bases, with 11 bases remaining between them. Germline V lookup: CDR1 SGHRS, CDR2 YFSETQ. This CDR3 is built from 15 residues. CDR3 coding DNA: TGCGCCAGCAGCTTGGCCACAGCTAGAAACACTGAAGCTTTCTTT. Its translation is CASSLATARNTEAFF. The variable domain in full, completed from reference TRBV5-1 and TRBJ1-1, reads KAGVTQTPRYLIKTRGQQVTLSCSPISGHRSVSWYQQTPGQGLQFLFEYFSETQRNKGNFPGRFSGRQFSNSRSEMNVSTLELGDSALYLCASSLATARNTEAFFGQGTRLTVV.

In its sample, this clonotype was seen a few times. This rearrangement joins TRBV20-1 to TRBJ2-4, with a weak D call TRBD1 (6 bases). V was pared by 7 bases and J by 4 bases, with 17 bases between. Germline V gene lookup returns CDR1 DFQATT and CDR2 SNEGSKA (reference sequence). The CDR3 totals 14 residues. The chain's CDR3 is CSVQMWGPKNIQYF. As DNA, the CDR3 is TGCAGTGTTCAAATGTGGGGGCCGAAAAACATTCAGTACTTC.

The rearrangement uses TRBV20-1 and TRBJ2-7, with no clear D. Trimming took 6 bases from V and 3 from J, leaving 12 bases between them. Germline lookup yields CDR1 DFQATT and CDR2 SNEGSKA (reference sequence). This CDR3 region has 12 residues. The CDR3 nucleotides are TGCAGTGCCATAGACGGCAGCTACGAGCAGTACTTC. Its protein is CSAIDGSYEQYF.

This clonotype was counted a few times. The CDR3 DNA follows: TGTGCCAGCAGCCTTCGGGGGGGGCCCTCCTACGAGCAGTACTTC. It specifies CASSLRGGPSYEQYF. The chain carries TRBV11-2 and TRBJ2-7, with 8 bases aligning to TRBD2. The ends lost 5 bases at V and 0 bases at J; junction bases unmatched: 6. The CDR3 is 15 residues long. Germline CDR1 and CDR2: SGHAT and FQNNGV.

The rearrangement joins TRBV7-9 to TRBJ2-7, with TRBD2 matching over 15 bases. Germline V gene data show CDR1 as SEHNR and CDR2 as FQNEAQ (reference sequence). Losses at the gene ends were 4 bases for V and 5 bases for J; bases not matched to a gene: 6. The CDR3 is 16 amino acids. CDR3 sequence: CASSSFRTSGGDEQYF. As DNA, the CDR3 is TGTGCCAGCAGCTCGTTCCGGACTAGCGGGGGGGACGAGCAGTACTTC. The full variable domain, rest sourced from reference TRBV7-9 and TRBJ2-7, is DTGVSQNPRHKITKRGQNVTFRCDPISEHNRLYWYRQTLGQGPEFLTYFQNEAQLEKSRLLSDRFSAERPKGSFSTLEIQRTEQGDSAMYLCASSSFRTSGGDEQYFGPGTRLTVT.

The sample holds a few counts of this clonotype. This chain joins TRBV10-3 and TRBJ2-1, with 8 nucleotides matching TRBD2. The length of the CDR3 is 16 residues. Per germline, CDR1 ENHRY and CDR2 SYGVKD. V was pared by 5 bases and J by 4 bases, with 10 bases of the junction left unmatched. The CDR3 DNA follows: TGTGCCATCAGTTTTAGAATAGCGGGGTCTTACAATGAGCAGTTCTTC. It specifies CAISFRIAGSYNEQFF.

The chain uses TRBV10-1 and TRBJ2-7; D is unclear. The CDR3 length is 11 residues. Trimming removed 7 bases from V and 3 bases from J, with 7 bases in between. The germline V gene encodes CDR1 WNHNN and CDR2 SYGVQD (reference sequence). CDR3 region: CASTDGYEQYF. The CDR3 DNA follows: TGCGCCAGCACAGACGGCTACGAGCAGTACTTC.

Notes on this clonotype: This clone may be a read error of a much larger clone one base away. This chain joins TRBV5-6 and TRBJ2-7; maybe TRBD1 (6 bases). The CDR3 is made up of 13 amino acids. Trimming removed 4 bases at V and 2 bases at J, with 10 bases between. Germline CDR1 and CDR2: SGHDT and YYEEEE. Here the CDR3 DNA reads TGTGCCAGCAGCATCGGACAGACCTACGAGCAGTACTTC. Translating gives CASSIGQTYEQYF.

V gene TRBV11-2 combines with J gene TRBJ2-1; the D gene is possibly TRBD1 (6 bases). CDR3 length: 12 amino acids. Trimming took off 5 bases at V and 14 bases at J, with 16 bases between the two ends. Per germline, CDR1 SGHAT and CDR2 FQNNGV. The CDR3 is CASSPGTKAEFF. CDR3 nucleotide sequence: TGTGCCAGCAGCCCGGGGACAAAGGCAGAGTTCTTC. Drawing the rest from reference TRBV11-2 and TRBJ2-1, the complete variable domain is EAGVAQSPRYKIIEKRQSVAFWCNPISGHATLYWYQQILGQGPKLLIQFQNNGVVDDSQLPKDRFSAERLKGVDSTLKIQPAKLEDSAVYLCASSPGTKAEFFGPGTRLTVL.

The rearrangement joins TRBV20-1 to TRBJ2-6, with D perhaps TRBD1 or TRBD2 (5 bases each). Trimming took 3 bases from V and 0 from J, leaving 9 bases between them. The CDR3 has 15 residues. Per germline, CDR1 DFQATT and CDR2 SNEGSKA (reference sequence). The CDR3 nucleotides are TGCAGTGCTAGGGGACCGAGCTCTGGGGCCAACGTCCTGACTTTC. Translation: CSARGPSSGANVLTF.

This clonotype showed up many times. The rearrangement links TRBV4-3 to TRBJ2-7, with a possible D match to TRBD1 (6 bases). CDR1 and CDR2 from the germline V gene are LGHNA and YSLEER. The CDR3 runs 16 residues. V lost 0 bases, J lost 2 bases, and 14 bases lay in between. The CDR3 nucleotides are TGCGCCAGCAGCCAAGAAGGCAACAGGGCTCCCTACGAGCAGTACTTC. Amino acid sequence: CASSQEGNRAPYEQYF.

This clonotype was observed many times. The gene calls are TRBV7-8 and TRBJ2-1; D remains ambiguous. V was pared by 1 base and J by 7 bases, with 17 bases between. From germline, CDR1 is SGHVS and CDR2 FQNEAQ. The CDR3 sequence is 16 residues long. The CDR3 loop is CASSLVLGTANNEQFF. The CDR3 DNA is TGTGCCAGCAGCTTAGTGTTGGGAACAGCAAATAATGAGCAGTTCTTC.

This chain's CDR3 is CSGSMDFKETQYF. The CDR3 nucleotides read TGCAGTGGCAGCATGGACTTTAAGGAGACCCAGTACTTC. The chain employs TRBV20-1 and TRBJ2-5, with D tentatively TRBD2 (5 bases). Germline CDR1 is DFQATT and CDR2 is SNEGSKA (reference sequence). The V gene lost 7 bases and the J gene lost 5 bases, with 17 bases spanning the gap. The CDR3 extends over 13 amino acids.